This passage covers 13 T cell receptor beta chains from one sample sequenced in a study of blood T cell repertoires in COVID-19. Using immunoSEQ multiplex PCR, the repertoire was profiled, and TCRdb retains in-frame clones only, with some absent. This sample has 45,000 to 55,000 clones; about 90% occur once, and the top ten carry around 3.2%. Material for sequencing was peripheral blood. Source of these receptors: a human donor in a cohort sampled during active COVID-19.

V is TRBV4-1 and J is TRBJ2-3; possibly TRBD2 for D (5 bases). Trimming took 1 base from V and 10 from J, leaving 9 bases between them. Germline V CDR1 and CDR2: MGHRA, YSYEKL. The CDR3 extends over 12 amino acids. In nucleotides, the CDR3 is TGCGCCAGCAGCCAAGTGTTCGGGGCGCAGTATTTT. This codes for CASSQVFGAQYF.

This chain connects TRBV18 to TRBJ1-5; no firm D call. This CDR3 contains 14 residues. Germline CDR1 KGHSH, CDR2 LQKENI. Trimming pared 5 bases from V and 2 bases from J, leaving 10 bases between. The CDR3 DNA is TGTGCCAGCTCAAGAACAGATGGCAATCAGCCCCAGCATTTT. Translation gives CASSRTDGNQPQHF.

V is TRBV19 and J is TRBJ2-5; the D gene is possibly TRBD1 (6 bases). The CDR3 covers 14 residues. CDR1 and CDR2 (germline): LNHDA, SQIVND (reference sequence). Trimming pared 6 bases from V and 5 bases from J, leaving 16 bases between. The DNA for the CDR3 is TGTGCCAGTAGGGCCGGGACATCGCGCGAGACCCAGTACTTC. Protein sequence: CASRAGTSRETQYF.

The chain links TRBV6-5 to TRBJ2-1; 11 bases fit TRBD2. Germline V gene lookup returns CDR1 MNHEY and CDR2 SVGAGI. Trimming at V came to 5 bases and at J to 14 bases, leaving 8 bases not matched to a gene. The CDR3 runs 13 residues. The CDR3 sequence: CASSLTLAGVEFF. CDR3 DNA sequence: TGTGCCAGCAGTCTCACACTAGCGGGAGTAGAGTTCTTC.

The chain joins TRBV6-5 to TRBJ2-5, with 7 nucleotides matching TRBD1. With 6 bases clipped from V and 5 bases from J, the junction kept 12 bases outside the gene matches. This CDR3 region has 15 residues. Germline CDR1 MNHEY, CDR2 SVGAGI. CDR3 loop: CASRPKQGWDETQYF. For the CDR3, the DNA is TGTGCCAGCAGGCCGAAACAGGGGTGGGACGAGACCCAGTACTTC.

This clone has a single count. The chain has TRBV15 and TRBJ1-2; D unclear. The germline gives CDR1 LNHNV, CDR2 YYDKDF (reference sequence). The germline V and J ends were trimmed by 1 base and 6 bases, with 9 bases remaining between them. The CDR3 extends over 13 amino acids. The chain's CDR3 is CATSRGHGDGYTF. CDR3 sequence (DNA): TGTGCCACCAGCAGAGGGCACGGGGATGGCTACACCTTC.

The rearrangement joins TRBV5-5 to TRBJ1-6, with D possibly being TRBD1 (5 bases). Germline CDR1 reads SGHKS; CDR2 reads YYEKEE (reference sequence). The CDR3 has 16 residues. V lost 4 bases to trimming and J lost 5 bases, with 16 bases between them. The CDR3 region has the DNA TGTGCCAGCAGCCCGGTCTTGACAGTCGATAATTCACCCCTCCACTTT. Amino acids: CASSPVLTVDNSPLHF. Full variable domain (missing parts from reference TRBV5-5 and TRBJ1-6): DAGVTQSPTHLIKTRGQQVTLRCSPISGHKSVSWYQQVLGQGPQFIFQYYEKEERGRGNFPDRFSARQFPNYSSELNVNALLLGDSALYLCASSPVLTVDNSPLHFGNGTRLTVT.

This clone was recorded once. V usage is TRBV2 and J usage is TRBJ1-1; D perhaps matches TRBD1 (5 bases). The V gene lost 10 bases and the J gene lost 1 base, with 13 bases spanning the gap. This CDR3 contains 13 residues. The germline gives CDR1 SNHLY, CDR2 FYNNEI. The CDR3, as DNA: TGTGCCACGGAAAGGACAAGGAACACTGAAGCTTTCTTT. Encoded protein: CATERTRNTEAFF.

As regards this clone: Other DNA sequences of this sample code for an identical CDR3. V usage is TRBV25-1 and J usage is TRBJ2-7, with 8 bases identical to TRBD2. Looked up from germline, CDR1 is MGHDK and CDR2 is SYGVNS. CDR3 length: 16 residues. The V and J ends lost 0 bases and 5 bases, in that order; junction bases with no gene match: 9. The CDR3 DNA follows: TGTGCCAGCAGTGAATATCCGGGAGGGCCTCTTAACGAGCAGTACTTC. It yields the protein CASSEYPGGPLNEQYF.

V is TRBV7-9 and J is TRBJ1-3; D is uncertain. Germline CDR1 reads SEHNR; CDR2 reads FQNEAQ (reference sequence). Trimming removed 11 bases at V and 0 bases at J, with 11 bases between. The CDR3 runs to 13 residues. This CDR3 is CAHREGSGNTIYF. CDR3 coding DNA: TGTGCCCATAGAGAGGGCTCTGGAAACACCATATATTTT.

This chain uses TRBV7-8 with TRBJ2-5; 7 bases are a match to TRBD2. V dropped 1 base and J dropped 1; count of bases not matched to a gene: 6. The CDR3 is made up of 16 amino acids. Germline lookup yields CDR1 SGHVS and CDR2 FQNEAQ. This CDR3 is CASSLGAGVIQETQYF. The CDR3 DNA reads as TGTGCCAGCAGCTTAGGGGCGGGGGTTATCCAAGAGACCCAGTACTTC.

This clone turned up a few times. CDR3: CASSLRTSGQETQYF. Here the CDR3 DNA reads TGTGCCAGCAGCTTGCGGACTAGCGGGCAAGAGACCCAGTACTTC. The chain has TRBV7-2 and TRBJ2-5; TRBD2 agrees at 11 bases. The J segment lost 2 bases and the V segment lost 3 bases, leaving 2 bases of the junction unmatched. The CDR3 loop spans 15 amino acids. Germline V gene sequence: CDR1 SGHTA, CDR2 FQGNSA.

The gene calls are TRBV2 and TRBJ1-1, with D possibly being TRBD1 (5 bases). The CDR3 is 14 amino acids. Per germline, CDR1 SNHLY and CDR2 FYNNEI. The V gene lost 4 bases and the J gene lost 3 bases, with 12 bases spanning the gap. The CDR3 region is CASSGFRVDTEAFF. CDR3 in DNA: TGTGCCAGCAGTGGATTCAGGGTGGACACTGAAGCTTTCTTT.